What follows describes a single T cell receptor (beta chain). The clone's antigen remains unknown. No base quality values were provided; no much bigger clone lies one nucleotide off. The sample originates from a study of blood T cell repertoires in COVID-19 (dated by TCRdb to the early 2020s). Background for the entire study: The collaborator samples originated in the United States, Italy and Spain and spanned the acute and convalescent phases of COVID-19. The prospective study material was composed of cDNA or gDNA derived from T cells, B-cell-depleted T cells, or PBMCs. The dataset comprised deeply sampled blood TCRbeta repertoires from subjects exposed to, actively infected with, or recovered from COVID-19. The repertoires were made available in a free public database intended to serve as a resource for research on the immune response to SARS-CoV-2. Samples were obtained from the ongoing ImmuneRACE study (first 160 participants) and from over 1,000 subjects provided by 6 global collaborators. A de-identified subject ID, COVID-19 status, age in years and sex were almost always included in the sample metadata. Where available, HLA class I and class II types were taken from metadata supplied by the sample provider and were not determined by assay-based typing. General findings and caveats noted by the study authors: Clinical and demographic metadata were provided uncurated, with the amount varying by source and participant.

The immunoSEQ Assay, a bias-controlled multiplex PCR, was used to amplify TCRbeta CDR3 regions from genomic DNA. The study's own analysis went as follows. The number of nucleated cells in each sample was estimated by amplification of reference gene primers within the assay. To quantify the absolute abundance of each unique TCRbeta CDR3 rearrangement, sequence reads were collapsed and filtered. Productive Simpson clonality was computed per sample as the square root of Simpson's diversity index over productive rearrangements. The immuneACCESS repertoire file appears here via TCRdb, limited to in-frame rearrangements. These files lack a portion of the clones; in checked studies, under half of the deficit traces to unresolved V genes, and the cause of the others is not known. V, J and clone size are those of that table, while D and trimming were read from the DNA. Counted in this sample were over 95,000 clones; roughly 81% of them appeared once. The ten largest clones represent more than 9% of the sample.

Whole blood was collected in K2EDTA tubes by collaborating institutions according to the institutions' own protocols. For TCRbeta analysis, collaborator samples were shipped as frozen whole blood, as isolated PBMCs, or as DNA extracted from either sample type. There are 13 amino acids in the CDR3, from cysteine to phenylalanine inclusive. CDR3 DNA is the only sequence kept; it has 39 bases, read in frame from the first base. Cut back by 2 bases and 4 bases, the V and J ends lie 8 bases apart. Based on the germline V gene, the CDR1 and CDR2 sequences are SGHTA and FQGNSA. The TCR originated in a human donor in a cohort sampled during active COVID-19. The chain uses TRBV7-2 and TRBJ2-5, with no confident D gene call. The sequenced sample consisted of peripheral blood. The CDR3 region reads CASSLTLGETQYF. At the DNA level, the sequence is TGTGCCAGCAGCTTAACTCTTGGAGAGACCCAGTACTTC.